A selection of T cell receptor beta chains follows, all from one sample in a study of CD8 T cells in Susac syndrome. MiXCR, applied by TCRdb to the immunoSEQ multiplex PCR reads, yields one record per CDR3 protein. The table has approximately 300,000 distinct CDR3 sequences, about 82% seen once; the top ten hold roughly 0.21%. The sample taken for sequencing was CD8+ T cells from PBMCs. Every receptor here comes from a human donor with multiple sclerosis. Both conserved end residues are part of each CDR3. Each record gives: CDR3 protein, CDR3 DNA, D gene, CDR3 length, V gene, J gene, clone size. A D gene is named only where the DNA matches it firmly. The listing skips clone size in some rows; elsewhere it reads once, few, many or a size class.

CDR3aa: CASSIASWQGVPFRF
CDR3nt: TGTGCCAGTAGTATAGCTTCCTGGCAGGGGGTGCCCTTTCGTTTT
d_gene: TRBD1
len: 15
v_gene: TRBV19
j_gene: TRBJ1-1
abundance: once

CDR3aa: CAWSPRRRFSYNEQFF
CDR3nt: TGTGCCTGGAGTCCTCGTCGCCGATTCTCCTACAATGAGCAGTTCTTC
d_gene: -
len: 16
v_gene: TRBV30
j_gene: TRBJ2-1
abundance: -

CDR3aa: CASTPTGGSQPQHF
CDR3nt: TGTGCCAGCACCCCTACAGGGGGAAGTCAGCCCCAGCATTTT
d_gene: TRBD1
len: 14
v_gene: TRBV6-2/TRBV6-3
j_gene: TRBJ1-5
abundance: -

CDR3aa: CASSQQPLRGLAIYEQYF
CDR3nt: TGTGCCAGCAGCCAACAACCTCTTCGGGGACTAGCGATATACGAGCAGTACTTC
d_gene: TRBD2
len: 18
v_gene: TRBV4-2
j_gene: TRBJ2-7
abundance: -

CDR3aa: CASSQEYLGNSGANVLTF
CDR3nt: TGCGCCAGCAGCCAAGAGTACCTGGGTAACTCTGGGGCCAACGTCCTGACTTTC
d_gene: -
len: 18
v_gene: TRBV4-3
j_gene: TRBJ2-6
abundance: -

CDR3aa: CASSQVAGADHEQYF
CDR3nt: TGCGCCAGCAGCCAAGTCGCTGGGGCGGACCACGAGCAGTACTTC
d_gene: -
len: 15
v_gene: TRBV4-3
j_gene: TRBJ2-7
abundance: -

CDR3aa: CASSSGMAGTTGELFF
CDR3nt: TGTGCCAGCAGCTCAGGGATGGCAGGGACCACCGGGGAGCTGTTTTTT
d_gene: -
len: 16
v_gene: TRBV7-6
j_gene: TRBJ2-2
abundance: -

CDR3aa: CASSLSVGRYYNEQFF
CDR3nt: TGTGCCAGCAGTTTATCGGTAGGCAGATACTACAATGAGCAGTTCTTC
d_gene: -
len: 16
v_gene: TRBV27
j_gene: TRBJ2-1
abundance: -

CDR3aa: CASSLASGWGPKGDEQYF
CDR3nt: TGTGCCAGCAGCTTAGCTTCAGGGTGGGGTCCGAAAGGGGACGAGCAGTACTTC
d_gene: -
len: 18
v_gene: TRBV11-2
j_gene: TRBJ2-7
abundance: -

CDR3aa: CASSYRYRDTEAFF
CDR3nt: TGTGCCAGCAGTTATAGATACAGGGACACTGAAGCTTTCTTT
d_gene: -
len: 14
v_gene: TRBV6-5
j_gene: TRBJ1-1
abundance: -

CDR3aa: CASRFGGVDEQYF
CDR3nt: TGTGCCAGCAGATTTGGTGGGGTCGACGAGCAGTACTTC
d_gene: -
len: 13
v_gene: TRBV5-4
j_gene: TRBJ2-7
abundance: -

CDR3aa: CASNYRGYYTDTQYF
CDR3nt: TGTGCCAGCAATTACAGGGGGTATTACACAGATACGCAGTATTTT
d_gene: TRBD1
len: 15
v_gene: TRBV12-3/TRBV12-4
j_gene: TRBJ2-3
abundance: -

CDR3aa: CASSWGLAGRNEQFF
CDR3nt: TGTGCCAGCAGCTGGGGACTAGCGGGACGCAATGAGCAGTTCTTC
d_gene: TRBD2
len: 15
v_gene: TRBV3-1
j_gene: TRBJ2-1
abundance: -

CDR3aa: CASSLGGTANEQFF
CDR3nt: TGTGCCAGCAGCTTAGGCGGGACAGCGAATGAGCAGTTCTTC
d_gene: -
len: 14
v_gene: TRBV7-6
j_gene: TRBJ2-1
abundance: -

CDR3aa: CASSSRPSSDNSPLHF
CDR3nt: TGCGCCAGCAGTTCAAGACCCAGCTCGGATAATTCACCCCTCCACTTT
d_gene: -
len: 16
v_gene: TRBV5-1
j_gene: TRBJ1-6
abundance: -

CDR3aa: CATAARYNTGELFF
CDR3nt: TGCGCTACGGCTGCGCGGTATAACACCGGGGAGCTGTTTTTT
d_gene: -
len: 14
v_gene: TRBV4-3
j_gene: TRBJ2-2
abundance: -

CDR3aa: CASSLIQGHTEAFF
CDR3nt: TGTGCCAGCAGTTTAATACAGGGGCACACTGAAGCTTTCTTT
d_gene: TRBD1
len: 14
v_gene: TRBV28
j_gene: TRBJ1-1
abundance: -

CDR3aa: CASRGTSTDTQYF
CDR3nt: TGTGCCAGCAGGGGGACGTCAACAGATACGCAGTATTTT
d_gene: -
len: 13
v_gene: TRBV28
j_gene: TRBJ2-3
abundance: -

CDR3aa: CSARVGYQGGYTF
CDR3nt: TGCAGTGCTAGAGTAGGTTACCAGGGTGGCTACACCTTC
d_gene: -
len: 13
v_gene: TRBV20-1
j_gene: TRBJ1-2
abundance: -

CDR3aa: CAWGPPYEQYF
CDR3nt: TGTGCCTGGGGGCCCCCCTACGAGCAGTACTTC
d_gene: -
len: 11
v_gene: TRBV30
j_gene: TRBJ2-7
abundance: -

CDR3aa: CASSSRSRTSGPYEQYF
CDR3nt: TGTGCCAGCAGCTCGAGGAGCCGGACTAGCGGTCCCTACGAGCAGTACTTC
d_gene: TRBD2
len: 17
v_gene: TRBV5-8
j_gene: TRBJ2-7
abundance: -

CDR3aa: CASKVSGANVLTF
CDR3nt: TGTGCCAGCAAGGTCTCTGGGGCCAACGTCCTGACTTTC
d_gene: -
len: 13
v_gene: TRBV27
j_gene: TRBJ2-6
abundance: -

CDR3aa: CASSYSMEGRNEQFF
CDR3nt: TGTGCCAGCAGTTACTCGATGGAGGGGAGAAATGAGCAGTTCTTC
d_gene: -
len: 15
v_gene: TRBV6-2/TRBV6-3
j_gene: TRBJ2-1
abundance: -

CDR3aa: CASSLIRGTGELFF
CDR3nt: TGTGCCAGCAGCTTGATCAGGGGCACCGGGGAGCTGTTTTTT
d_gene: -
len: 14
v_gene: TRBV5-6
j_gene: TRBJ2-2
abundance: once

CDR3aa: CASSVDQGAGELFF
CDR3nt: TGTGCCAGCAGCGTAGACCAGGGAGCCGGGGAGCTGTTTTTT
d_gene: -
len: 14
v_gene: TRBV7-9
j_gene: TRBJ2-2
abundance: -

CDR3aa: CASSVQGFNNEQFF
CDR3nt: TGTGCCAGCAGTGTACAGGGGTTCAACAATGAGCAGTTCTTC
d_gene: TRBD1
len: 14
v_gene: TRBV28
j_gene: TRBJ2-1
abundance: -

CDR3aa: CASSDGTSFEQYF
CDR3nt: TGTGCCAGCAGCGACGGGACAAGTTTCGAGCAGTACTTC
d_gene: -
len: 13
v_gene: TRBV28
j_gene: TRBJ2-7
abundance: few

CDR3aa: CASSLGLGGYNEQFF
CDR3nt: TGTGCCAGCAGCTTAGGCCTTGGTGGTTACAATGAGCAGTTCTTC
d_gene: -
len: 15
v_gene: TRBV7-9
j_gene: TRBJ2-1
abundance: -

CDR3aa: CSAPGTRGEEQFF
CDR3nt: TGCAGTGCTCCCGGGACTAGGGGGGAAGAGCAGTTCTTC
d_gene: TRBD2
len: 13
v_gene: TRBV20-1
j_gene: TRBJ2-1
abundance: -

CDR3aa: CASSPWDSSYNEQFF
CDR3nt: TGTGCCAGCAGTCCGTGGGACAGTTCCTACAATGAGCAGTTCTTC
d_gene: TRBD1
len: 15
v_gene: TRBV6-2/TRBV6-3
j_gene: TRBJ2-1
abundance: -

CDR3aa: CASSLGGGATEAFF
CDR3nt: TGCGCCAGCAGCCTAGGGGGAGGGGCTACTGAAGCTTTCTTT
d_gene: -
len: 14
v_gene: TRBV4-3
j_gene: TRBJ1-1
abundance: -

CDR3aa: CASSPPAAGEQYF
CDR3nt: TGTGCCAGCAGCCCCCCCGCGGCGGGAGAGCAGTACTTC
d_gene: -
len: 13
v_gene: TRBV4-2
j_gene: TRBJ2-7
abundance: few

CDR3aa: CASSPRRGRAEAFF
CDR3nt: TGTGCCAGCAGCCCCCGGAGGGGGCGTGCTGAAGCTTTCTTT
d_gene: TRBD1
len: 14
v_gene: TRBV28
j_gene: TRBJ1-1
abundance: -

CDR3aa: CASSQEPGVARNEQFF
CDR3nt: TGCGCCAGCAGCCAAGAGCCGGGAGTCGCCAGAAATGAGCAGTTCTTC
d_gene: -
len: 16
v_gene: TRBV4-1
j_gene: TRBJ2-1
abundance: few

CDR3aa: CASSGLAGGGGEQFF
CDR3nt: TGCGCCAGCTCCGGACTAGCGGGAGGGGGGGGTGAGCAGTTCTTC
d_gene: TRBD2
len: 15
v_gene: TRBV5-1
j_gene: TRBJ2-1
abundance: -

CDR3aa: CASRTRLRSYNEQFF
CDR3nt: TGCGCCAGCAGGACTAGGCTTCGTTCCTACAATGAGCAGTTCTTC
d_gene: -
len: 15
v_gene: TRBV10-2
j_gene: TRBJ2-1
abundance: -

CDR3aa: CASSSGTGGYTDTQYF
CDR3nt: TGTGCCAGCAGCTCTGGGACAGGGGGATACACAGATACGCAGTATTTT
d_gene: TRBD1
len: 16
v_gene: TRBV11-3
j_gene: TRBJ2-3
abundance: -

CDR3aa: CASSPRGRTNTEAFF
CDR3nt: TGTGCCAGCAGCCCTCGGGGACGTACGAACACTGAAGCTTTCTTT
d_gene: -
len: 15
v_gene: TRBV7-8
j_gene: TRBJ1-1
abundance: -

CDR3aa: CASSDLWGLAGEGYNEQFF
CDR3nt: TGTGCCAGCAGTGACCTTTGGGGACTAGCGGGAGAAGGCTACAATGAGCAGTTCTTC
d_gene: TRBD2
len: 19
v_gene: TRBV2
j_gene: TRBJ2-1
abundance: -

CDR3aa: CASSLSGNTYEQYF
CDR3nt: TGTGCCAGCAGTTTATCGGGGAACACCTACGAGCAGTACTTC
d_gene: -
len: 14
v_gene: TRBV27
j_gene: TRBJ2-7
abundance: few

CDR3aa: CASSEWEAGEDNEQFF
CDR3nt: TGTGCCAGCAGTGAATGGGAAGCGGGAGAAGACAATGAGCAGTTCTTC
d_gene: TRBD2
len: 16
v_gene: TRBV25-1
j_gene: TRBJ2-1
abundance: -

CDR3aa: CASSSVLATGEETQYF
CDR3nt: TGTGCCAGCAGTTCCGTACTAGCGACTGGAGAAGAGACCCAGTACTTC
d_gene: TRBD2
len: 16
v_gene: TRBV6-2/TRBV6-3
j_gene: TRBJ2-5
abundance: -

CDR3aa: CATSTESRDTQYF
CDR3nt: TGTGCCACCAGCACAGAGTCGAGGGATACGCAGTATTTT
d_gene: -
len: 13
v_gene: TRBV15
j_gene: TRBJ2-3
abundance: -

CDR3aa: CASSENRDPYNEQFF
CDR3nt: TGTGCCAGCAGTGAAAACAGGGATCCCTACAATGAGCAGTTCTTC
d_gene: -
len: 15
v_gene: TRBV2
j_gene: TRBJ2-1
abundance: once

CDR3aa: CASSLGGAGGYTF
CDR3nt: TGCGCCAGCAGCTTGGGAGGAGCGGGAGGCTACACCTTC
d_gene: -
len: 13
v_gene: TRBV5-1
j_gene: TRBJ1-2
abundance: -